This T cell receptor beta chain was recorded in a study of untreated major depressive disorder (dated by TCRdb to about 2018). At the level of the whole study: This cross-sectional case-control study compared T cell phenotype and TCR repertoire between antidepressant-free major depressive disorder patients and individually matched non-depressed controls. The sequencing was a follow-up to the differences in Vbeta 5.1, Vbeta 11 and Vbeta 22 usage that flow cytometry had picked up across the whole cohort. Overall results and qualifications from the work: Higher TRBV05-01 (Vbeta 5.1) usage among CD4+ T cells of depressed patients compared with controls was confirmed by sequencing, with p = 0.040 in a one-tailed test. Strict matching and exclusion criteria produced a comparatively small study sample, limiting generalizability of findings. In every sequenced subject, the top five TRBV05-01 clones were all identified as private clones. In the sequencing data, TRBV25-01 and TRBV02-01 usage matched the flow-cytometry pattern but was not statistically significant. The sequencing comparisons used one-tailed planned tests on only three preselected Vbeta families.

The Qiagen DNeasy Blood and Tissue Kit was used to extract total genomic DNA from the purified CD4+ T cells. The TCRbeta CDR3 region, defined according to IMGT, was amplified and sequenced using immunoSEQ immunosequencing protocols. The authors processed their data as follows. Raw sequence data were preprocessed by the immunoSEQ service for PCR and sequencing error correction. The sequence data were loaded into the immunoSEQ Analyzer and then analyzed further using VDJtools v1.0.7. The paired Wilcoxon signed-rank test was used to test for differences between patients and controls. In TCRdb, the immuneACCESS table is reduced to in-frame sequences with V and J assigned. These tables do not hold every clone; where another copy was compared, an unresolved V gene accounts for under half, and the others remain unexplained. The D gene and trimming were derived from the DNA, and the V and J assignments and clone size from that table. Within this sample are some 20,000 clones, with about 90% of them counted one time only. The ten top clones hold about 5% of the sample.

As to this clone: It lacks a known antigen. Qualities for individual bases were not recorded, and no much larger clone is one base off.

Trimmed from V: 4 bases; trimmed from J: 6 bases; junction bases lacking a gene match: 10. CDR1 and CDR2, looked up from the germline V gene, are MDHEN and SYDVKM. The CDR3, cysteine through phenylalanine, is 15 amino acids long. Left in the record is the CDR3 DNA by itself, 45 bases read in frame from the first base. For sex, age, current smoking status and body mass index, every depressed patient had a pairwise-matched non-depressed control. Every participant was of European descent. Controls had no mood disorder either currently or in their lifetime and had a Quick Inventory of Depressive Symptoms-Self Report score of 5 or lower. Participants were excluded if they had major medical conditions, Axis I/II comorbidities, regular medication or illicit drug use, or weekly alcohol intake above 100 g. Approximately 30 ml of peripheral blood was collected into EDTA tubes from each participant. CD4+ T cells were purified from thawed PBMCs by magnetic negative selection with the BD IMag Human CD4 T Lymphocyte Enrichment Set. Flow cytometry confirmed that the CD4+ enrichment method typically gave around 95% purity. A subgroup of about five case-control pairs, chosen blind to chemokine receptor expression and flow-cytometric repertoire skewing results, underwent TCRbeta sequencing. Every blood sample was taken in the morning at 8:00 a.m., and Ficoll-Hypaque gradient centrifugation was used to isolate PBMCs. Until being assayed, PBMCs were kept in liquid nitrogen after cryopreservation by gradual cooling to -80 degrees C.

Sequenced material: CD4+ T cells from PBMCs. This sequence uses TRBV28 and TRBJ1-1; a stretch of 8 junction bases matches TRBD1. The TCR originated in a woman between 25 and 40 years old in good health. This receptor carries the CDR3 CASSSLAGGEPEAFF. The DNA sequence follows: TGTGCCAGCAGTTCCCTAGCAGGGGGCGAGCCTGAAGCTTTCTTT. The full variable domain, completed from the reference TRBV28 and TRBJ1-1 proteins outside the CDR3, reads DVKVTQSSRYLVKRTGEKVFLECVQDMDHENMFWYRQDPGLGLRLIYFSYDVKMKEKGDIPEGYSVSREKKERFSLILESASTNQTSMYLCASSSLAGGEPEAFFGQGTRLTVV.